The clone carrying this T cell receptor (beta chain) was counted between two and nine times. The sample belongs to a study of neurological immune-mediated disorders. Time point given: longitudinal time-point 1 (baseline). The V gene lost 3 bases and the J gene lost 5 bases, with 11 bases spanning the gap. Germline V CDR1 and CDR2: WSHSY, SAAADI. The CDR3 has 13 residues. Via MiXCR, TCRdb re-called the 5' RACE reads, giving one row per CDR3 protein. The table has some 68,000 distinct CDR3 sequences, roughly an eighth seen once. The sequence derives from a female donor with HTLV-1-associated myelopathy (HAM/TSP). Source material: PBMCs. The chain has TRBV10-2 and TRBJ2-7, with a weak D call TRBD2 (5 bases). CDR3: CASSEVPGDEQYF. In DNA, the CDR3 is TGCGCCAGCAGTGAAGTCCCCGGGGACGAGCAGTACTTC.